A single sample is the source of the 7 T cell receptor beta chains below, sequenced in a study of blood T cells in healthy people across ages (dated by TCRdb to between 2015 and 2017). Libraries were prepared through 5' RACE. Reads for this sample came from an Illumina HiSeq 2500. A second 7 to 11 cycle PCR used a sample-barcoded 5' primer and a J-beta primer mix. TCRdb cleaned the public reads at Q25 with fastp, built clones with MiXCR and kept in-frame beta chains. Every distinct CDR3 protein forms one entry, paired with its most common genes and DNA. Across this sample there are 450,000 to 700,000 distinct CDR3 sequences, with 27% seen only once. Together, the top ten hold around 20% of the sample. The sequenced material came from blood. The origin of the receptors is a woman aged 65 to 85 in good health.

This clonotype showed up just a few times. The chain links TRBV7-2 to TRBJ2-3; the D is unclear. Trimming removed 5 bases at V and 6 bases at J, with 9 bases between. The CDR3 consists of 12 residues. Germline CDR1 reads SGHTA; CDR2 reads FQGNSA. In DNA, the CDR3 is TGTGCCAGCAGCCCGAGCGTGGATACGCAGTATTTT. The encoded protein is CASSPSVDTQYF. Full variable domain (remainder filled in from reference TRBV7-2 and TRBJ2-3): GAGVSQSPSNKVTEKGKDVELRCDPISGHTALYWYRQSLGQGLEFLIYFQGNSAPDKSGLPSDRFSAERTGGSVSTLTIQRTQQEDSAVYLCASSPSVDTQYFGPGTRLTVL.

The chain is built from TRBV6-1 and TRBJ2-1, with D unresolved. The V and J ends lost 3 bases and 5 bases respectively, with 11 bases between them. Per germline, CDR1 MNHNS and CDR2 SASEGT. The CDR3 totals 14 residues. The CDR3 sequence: CASSDVHLNNEQFF. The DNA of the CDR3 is TGTGCCAGCAGTGATGTCCACCTAAACAATGAGCAGTTCTTC.

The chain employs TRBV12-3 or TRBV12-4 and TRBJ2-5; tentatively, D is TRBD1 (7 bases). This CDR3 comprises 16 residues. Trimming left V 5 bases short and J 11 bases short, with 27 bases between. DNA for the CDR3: TGTGCCAGCAGTCAAGCCAGACAGGGTCCTTCGGGGGAGCAGTACTTC. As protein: CASSQARQGPSGEQYF.

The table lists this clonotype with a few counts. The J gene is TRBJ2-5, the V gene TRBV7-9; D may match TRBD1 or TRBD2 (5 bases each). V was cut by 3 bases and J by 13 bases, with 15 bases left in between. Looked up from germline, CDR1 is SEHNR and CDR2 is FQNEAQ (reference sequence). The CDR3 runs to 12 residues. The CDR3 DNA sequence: TGTGCCAGCAGCTTGCCTTACGGGGCCCGGTACTTC. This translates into CASSLPYGARYF.

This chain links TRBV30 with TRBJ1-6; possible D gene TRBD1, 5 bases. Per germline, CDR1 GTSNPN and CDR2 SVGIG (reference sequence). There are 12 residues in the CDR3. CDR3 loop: CARGRANSPLHF. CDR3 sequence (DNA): TGTGCGAGGGGCAGGGCTAATTCACCCCTCCACTTT.

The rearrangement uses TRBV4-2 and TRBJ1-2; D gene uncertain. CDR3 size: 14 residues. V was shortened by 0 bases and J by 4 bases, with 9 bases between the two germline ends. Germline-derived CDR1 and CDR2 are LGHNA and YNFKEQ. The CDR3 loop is CASSQDFRSYGYTF. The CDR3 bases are TGTGCCAGCAGCCAAGATTTCCGATCCTATGGCTACACCTTC.

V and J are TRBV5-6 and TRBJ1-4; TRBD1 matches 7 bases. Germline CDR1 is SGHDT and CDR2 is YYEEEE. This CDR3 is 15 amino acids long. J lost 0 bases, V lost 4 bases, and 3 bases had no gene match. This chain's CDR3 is CASSDQGATNEKLFF. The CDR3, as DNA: TGTGCCAGCAGCGACCAGGGGGCAACTAATGAAAAACTGTTTTTT.